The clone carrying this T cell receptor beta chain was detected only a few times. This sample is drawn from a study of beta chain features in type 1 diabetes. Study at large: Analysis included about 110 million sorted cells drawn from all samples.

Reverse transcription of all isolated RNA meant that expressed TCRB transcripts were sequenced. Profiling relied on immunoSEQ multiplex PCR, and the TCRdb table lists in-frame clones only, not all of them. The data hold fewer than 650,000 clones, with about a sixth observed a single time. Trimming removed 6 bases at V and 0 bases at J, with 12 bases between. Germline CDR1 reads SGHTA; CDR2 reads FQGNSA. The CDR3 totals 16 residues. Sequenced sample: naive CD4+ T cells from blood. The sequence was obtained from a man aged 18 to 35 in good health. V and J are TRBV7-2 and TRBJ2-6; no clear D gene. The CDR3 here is CASRRSRTSGANVLTF. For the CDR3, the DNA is TGTGCCAGCAGGCGATCCCGGACCTCTGGGGCCAACGTCCTGACTTTC.